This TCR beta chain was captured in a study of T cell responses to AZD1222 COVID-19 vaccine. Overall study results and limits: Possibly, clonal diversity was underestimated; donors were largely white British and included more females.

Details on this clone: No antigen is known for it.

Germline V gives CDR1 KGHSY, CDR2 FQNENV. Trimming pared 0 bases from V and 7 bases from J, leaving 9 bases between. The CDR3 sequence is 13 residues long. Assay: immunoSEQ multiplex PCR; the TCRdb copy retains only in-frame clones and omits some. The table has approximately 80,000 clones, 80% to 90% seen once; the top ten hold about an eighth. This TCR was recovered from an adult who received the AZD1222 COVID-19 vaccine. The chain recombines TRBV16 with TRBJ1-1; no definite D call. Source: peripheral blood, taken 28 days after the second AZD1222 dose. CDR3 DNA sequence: TGTGCCAGCAGCCAATCTTTCCAGCGTGAAGCTTTCTTT. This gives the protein CASSQSFQREAFF.